This passage covers 29 T cell receptor beta chains from one sample sequenced in a study of blood T cells in healthy people across ages. It was with a sample-barcoded 5' primer and a J-beta primer mix that a second PCR of about 7 to 12 cycles was run. TCRdb reprocessed the 5' RACE reads via MiXCR and lists one record per CDR3 protein. The profile shows 650,000 to 800,000 distinct CDR3 sequences, under 45% of them singletons. The specimen was blood. The origin of the receptors is a man aged 60-69 years in good health.

This clonotype was counted between two and nine times. The rearrangement links TRBV9 to TRBJ2-1; TRBD2 aligns across 8 bases. The CDR3 is made up of 18 amino acids. Germline V gene lookup returns CDR1 SGDLS and CDR2 YYNGEE. V lost 3 bases to trimming and J lost 4 bases; unmatched junction nucleotides: 15. CDR3 protein: CASSARSWMGLEYNEQFF. Written as DNA, the CDR3 is TGTGCCAGCAGCGCCAGAAGTTGGATGGGACTAGAGTACAATGAGCAGTTCTTC.

This sequence joins TRBV20-1 and TRBJ1-6; 12 bases align to TRBD1. The junction had 5 bases not matched to a gene; V was cut back by 6 bases and J by 2 bases. CDR1 is DFQATT, CDR2 SNEGSKA, per germline (reference sequence). This CDR3 spans 16 amino acids. The CDR3 protein is CSAGGQGATYNSPLHF. DNA of the CDR3: TGCAGTGCGGGGGGACAGGGGGCCACCTATAATTCACCCCTCCACTTT.

This clonotype was found a few times. The V gene is TRBV20-1, the J gene TRBJ2-3, with D possibly being TRBD1 (6 bases). V was clipped by 2 bases and J by 4 bases, with 10 bases between them. The CDR3 has 13 residues. Germline V gene lookup returns CDR1 DFQATT and CDR2 SNEGSKA (reference sequence). CDR3 amino acids: CSARIQGSDTQYF. The CDR3 bases are TGCAGTGCTAGAATACAGGGTTCAGATACGCAGTATTTT.

This clonotype has just a few counts. The rearrangement uses TRBV9 and TRBJ2-1; 11 positions match TRBD1. V trimming: 3 bases; J trimming: 4 bases; junction bases outside the gene matches: 6. There are 16 residues in the CDR3. Germline V gene sequence: CDR1 SGDLS, CDR2 YYNGEE. The DNA of the CDR3 is TGTGCCAGCAGCGCGAACCGGGACAGGGGGTACAATGAGCAGTTCTTC. This gives the protein CASSANRDRGYNEQFF.

The chain couples TRBV7-9 to TRBJ1-2, with D uncertain. Germline V lookup: CDR1 SEHNR, CDR2 FQNEAQ (reference sequence). The length of the CDR3 is 13 residues. V lost 8 bases and J lost 4, with 14 bases in between. CDR3 bases: TGTGCCAGCTCCACCCCGGGTGGCTATGGCTACACCTTC. Translated: CASSTPGGYGYTF.

This chain joins TRBV30 and TRBJ2-7; TRBD2 matches 8 bases. After removal of 1 base from V and 10 bases from J, the junction contained 15 bases not matched to a gene. The germline gives CDR1 GTSNPN, CDR2 SVGIG (reference sequence). The CDR3 has 15 amino acids. The CDR3 here is CAWSGGETGTRVQYF. The CDR3 DNA follows: TGTGCCTGGAGTGGGGGGGAAACCGGGACTAGGGTACAGTACTTC. Full variable domain (outside the CDR3, taken from reference TRBV30 and TRBJ2-7): SQTIHQWPATLVQPVGSPLSLECTVEGTSNPNLYWYRQAAGRGLQLLFYSVGIGQISSEVPQNLSASRPQDRQFILSSKKLLLSDSGFYLCAWSGGETGTRVQYFGPGTRLTVT.

The CDR3 DNA reads TGTGCCAGCAGTTTAGGGTTAGTTTCCGAGCAGTACTTC. Translation: CASSLGLVSEQYF. This sequence joins TRBV12-3 or TRBV12-4 and TRBJ2-7; D is ambiguous. The CDR3 runs 13 residues. The V end lost 1 base, the J end lost 6 bases, and 10 bases lay between the germline ends.

This chain joins TRBV3-1 and TRBJ2-5; D may be TRBD2 (6 bases). The CDR3 is 16 residues long. Germline CDR1 reads LGHDT; CDR2 reads YNNKEL (reference sequence). V gave up 5 bases and J gave up 0 bases, with 16 bases separating them. Here the CDR3 DNA reads TGTGCCAGCAGCTCCAAGACCGGGACTCACCAAGAGACCCAGTACTTC. This codes for CASSSKTGTHQETQYF.

V and J are TRBV25-1 and TRBJ2-7; no reliable D call. The CDR3 totals 14 residues. CDR1 MGHDK and CDR2 SYGVNS come from the germline V gene. V gave up 2 bases and J gave up 2 bases, with 10 bases separating them. CDR3 protein: CASSESSVTYEQYF. In nucleotides, the CDR3 is TGTGCCAGCAGTGAAAGCAGCGTTACCTACGAGCAGTACTTC.

The chain joins TRBV4-2 to TRBJ2-3; D may be TRBD2 (6 bases). With 4 bases removed from V and 4 bases from J, the gap between germline ends came to 12 bases. The germline V gene has CDR1 LGHNA and CDR2 YNFKEQ. The CDR3 extends over 14 amino acids. CDR3 sequence: CASSREVSADTQYF. In DNA form, the CDR3 reads TGTGCCAGCAGCCGGGAGGTTAGCGCAGATACGCAGTATTTT.

V gene TRBV7-8 combines with J gene TRBJ1-2; 7 bases line up with TRBD1. The CDR3 spans 13 residues. J was trimmed by 4 bases and V by 10 bases; bases with no gene match: 9. In germline, CDR1 is SGHVS, CDR2 FQNEAQ. CDR3 DNA: TGTGCCATACGTACAGGGGACTCCTATGGCTACACCTTC. This gives the protein CAIRTGDSYGYTF.

The rearrangement joins TRBV4-2 to TRBJ2-7; tentative D call: TRBD1 (6 bases). Between the trimmed V and J ends, which lost 4 bases and 0 bases, there was a span of 13 bases. There are 15 residues in the CDR3. Per germline, CDR1 LGHNA and CDR2 YNFKEQ. DNA of the CDR3: TGTGCCAGCAGCCGTGGACAGATGAGCTCCTACGAGCAGTACTTC. This gives the protein CASSRGQMSSYEQYF.

The chain employs TRBV20-1 and TRBJ2-3, with no clear D. CDR3 length equals 13 residues. The V and J ends lost 2 bases and 2 bases respectively, with 8 bases between them. Looked up from germline, CDR1 is DFQATT and CDR2 is SNEGSKA (reference sequence). CDR3 amino acids: CSARYGVTDTQYF. The CDR3 DNA reads TGCAGTGCTAGATATGGGGTCACAGATACGCAGTATTTT.

A single count supports this clonotype. The V gene is TRBV9, the J gene TRBJ1-2; TRBD1 matches at 10 bases. V trimming: 4 bases; J trimming: 4 bases; junction bases outside the gene matches: 7. Germline CDR1 and CDR2: SGDLS and YYNGEE. The CDR3 is 15 residues long. As DNA, the CDR3 is TGTGCCAGCAGCCCAAGACAGGGGGCCGGCTATGGCTACACCTTC. This codes for CASSPRQGAGYGYTF.

The chain couples TRBV5-1 to TRBJ1-5; 10 bases line up with TRBD1. The CDR3 sequence is 15 residues long. Germline assignment: CDR1 SGHRS and CDR2 YFSETQ. The J segment lost 7 bases and the V segment lost 4 bases, leaving 8 bases of the junction unmatched. The CDR3 here is CASSRKTGGWQPQHF. The CDR3 coding sequence is TGCGCCAGCAGCCGTAAGACAGGGGGCTGGCAGCCCCAGCATTTT.

This clonotype turned up a few times. V usage is TRBV4-1 and J usage is TRBJ1-2; D is possibly TRBD1 (6 bases). In germline, CDR1 is MGHRA, CDR2 YSYEKL. V was shortened by 0 bases and J by 4 bases, with 12 bases between the two germline ends. There are 15 residues in the CDR3. The CDR3 protein is CASSQEGAGAYGYTF. CDR3 nucleotides: TGCGCCAGCAGCCAAGAAGGGGCAGGGGCCTATGGCTACACCTTC.

The rearrangement joins TRBV14 to TRBJ1-1, with D unclear. The CDR3 contains 13 residues. The V and J ends lost 8 bases and 0 bases respectively, with 10 bases between them. The germline gives CDR1 SGHDN, CDR2 FVKESK. The CDR3 region has the DNA TGTGCCAGCGGTCGGCAGCTGAACACTGAAGCTTTCTTT. This translates into CASGRQLNTEAFF.

This clonotype has just a few counts. Given a much more abundant clone one base away, this may be a read error. The J gene is TRBJ2-1, the V gene TRBV9, with D perhaps assigned TRBD1 or TRBD2 (5 bases each). The end of the DNA is better explained by TRBJ2-7, so the J call may be wrong. Germline V gene lookup returns CDR1 SGDLS and CDR2 YYNGEE. The CDR3 spans 15 residues. As DNA, the CDR3 is TGTGCCAGCAGCATCCGGGACCTCGGAATGAATGAGCAGTACTTC. It codes for CASSIRDLGMNEQYF.

This clonotype appeared many times. The gene calls are TRBV7-2 and TRBJ2-7; 10 nucleotides align to TRBD2. The germline gives CDR1 SGHTA, CDR2 FQGNSA. The CDR3 length is 15 residues. V lost 6 bases and J lost 3; bases outside the gene matches: 8. The CDR3 region has the DNA TGTGCCAGCAGGCCAGCGGGGGGGCTAATCTACGAGCAGTACTTC. Translating gives CASRPAGGLIYEQYF.

The chain combines TRBV7-2 with TRBJ2-1, with D tentatively TRBD2 (5 bases). The CDR3 is 14 residues long. V lost 3 bases and J 7 bases, leaving 13 bases between the germline ends. Germline V lookup: CDR1 SGHTA, CDR2 FQGNSA. CDR3 coding DNA: TGTGCCAGCAGCTTCAGAGCGACGGGAAATGAGCAGTTCTTC. Translating it yields CASSFRATGNEQFF. Drawing the rest from reference TRBV7-2 and TRBJ2-1, the complete variable domain is GAGVSQSPSNKVTEKGKDVELRCDPISGHTALYWYRQSLGQGLEFLIYFQGNSAPDKSGLPSDRFSAERTGGSVSTLTIQRTQQEDSAVYLCASSFRATGNEQFFGPGTRLTVL.

The V gene is TRBV4-3, the J gene TRBJ2-7; 9 nucleotides align to TRBD2. Germline assignment: CDR1 LGHNA and CDR2 YSLEER. The CDR3 sequence is 15 residues long. V gave up 0 bases and J gave up 6 bases; unmatched junction bases: 6. CDR3 sequence: CASSQERGGAGEQYF. The CDR3 DNA follows: TGCGCCAGCAGCCAAGAACGCGGGGGGGCCGGCGAGCAGTACTTC.

This clonotype was counted between two and nine times. The chain recombines TRBV7-2 with TRBJ2-7, with 10 nucleotides matching TRBD1. With V trimmed by 5 bases and J by 3 bases, 7 bases remained unmatched. This CDR3 spans 15 amino acids. From germline, CDR1 is SGHTA and CDR2 FQGNSA. CDR3 coding DNA: TGTGCCAGCAGCCCCTCCGGGACAGGGGACTACGAGCAGTACTTC. Amino acids: CASSPSGTGDYEQYF.

The chain combines TRBV7-9 with TRBJ2-3, with no clear D. In germline, CDR1 is SEHNR, CDR2 FQNEAQ (reference sequence). V was pared by 8 bases and J by 6 bases, with 6 bases between. The CDR3 sequence is 10 residues long. The CDR3 sequence is CASPEDTQYF. The DNA of the CDR3 is TGTGCCAGCCCTGAGGATACGCAGTATTTT.

This clonotype showed up just a few times. V and J are TRBV29-1 and TRBJ2-5; D unclear. The DNA end is a closer match to TRBJ2-7, so the J assignment may be wrong. This CDR3 has 11 amino acids. CDR1 SQVTM and CDR2 ANQGSEA come from the germline V gene. CDR3 sequence reads: CSVEEVGEQYF. The CDR3 DNA reads TGCAGCGTTGAAGAGGTCGGCGAGCAGTACTTC.

This rearrangement joins TRBV6-6 to TRBJ2-3; 11 nucleotides line up with TRBD1. CDR1 and CDR2 from the germline V gene are MNHNY and SVGAGI (reference sequence). V trimming: 5 bases; J trimming: 13 bases; junction bases outside the gene matches: 8. This CDR3 has 13 amino acids. In nucleotides, the CDR3 is TGTGCCAGCAGTACATCGGGACAGGGGGGAAAGTATTTT. It specifies CASSTSGQGGKYF.

The J gene is TRBJ1-4, the V gene TRBV25-1; D not resolved. There are 13 residues in the CDR3. Per germline, CDR1 MGHDK and CDR2 SYGVNS. The germline V and J ends were trimmed by 4 bases and 8 bases, with 11 bases remaining between them. CDR3 bases: TGTGCCAGCAGTGCCGCCTTTTTGGAAAAACTGTTTTTT. Its protein product is CASSAAFLEKLFF.

This clonotype was seen more than once but under ten times. This sequence joins TRBV6-1 and TRBJ2-5, with 8 bases identical to TRBD2. The CDR3 spans 15 residues. V gave up 8 bases and J gave up 4 bases; unmatched junction bases: 12. The germline CDR1 and CDR2 sequences are MNHNS and SASEGT. The CDR3 DNA follows: TGTGCCAGCCACTCAGTTCGCGGGGGGTCAGAGACCCAGTACTTC. Its translation is CASHSVRGGSETQYF.

This sequence joins TRBV2 and TRBJ1-2; no firm D call. The CDR3 covers 12 residues. Germline loops: CDR1 SNHLY, CDR2 FYNNEI. Between the trimmed V and J ends, which lost 6 bases and 10 bases, there was a span of 15 bases. This CDR3 reads CASRADEMNYTF. The CDR3, as DNA: TGTGCCAGCAGGGCCGACGAGATGAACTACACCTTC.

This rearrangement joins TRBV20-1 to TRBJ2-1; a possible D gene is TRBD1 (5 bases). The V gene's germline CDR1 is DFQATT and CDR2 SNEGSKA (reference sequence). The CDR3 loop spans 11 amino acids. The CDR3 sequence is CSFVRGGEQFF. The CDR3 coding sequence is TGCAGCTTCGTAAGGGGTGGTGAGCAGTTCTTC.